This T cell receptor (beta chain) was captured by sequencing in a study of OX40 agonist ivuxolimab in advanced cancers. For the study at large: Clinicians treated patients with ivuxolimab, an agonistic anti-OX40 (CD134) antibody. All patients had ivuxolimab intravenously every 2 weeks at 0.01 to 10 mg/kg.

The table came from immunoSEQ multiplex PCR; TCRdb's copy has only in-frame clones and leaves some out. The sample includes about 49,000 clones, approximately 88% seen only once; the top ten take about 13%. As to this clone: Antigen unknown.

The study's findings and limits: Certain nonresponding patients likewise had low normalized T-cell clonal expansion.

The material sequenced was CD4+ or CD8+ T cells sorted from blood, taken in a trial of the OX40 agonist ivuxolimab. This TCR derives from an adult with an advanced solid tumor such as melanoma, head and neck, liver or kidney cancer.

Here the CDR3 reads CASSQTAGTSGYNEQFF. Written as DNA, the CDR3 is TGTGCCAGCAGCCAGACGGCGGGGACTAGCGGATACAATGAGCAGTTCTTC. The gene calls are TRBV4-2 and TRBJ2-1; 11 bases fit TRBD2. The CDR3 has 17 amino acids. V was pared by 3 bases and J by 4 bases, with 8 bases of the junction left unmatched. Germline V CDR1 and CDR2: LGHNA, YNFKEQ.